The 31 T cell receptor beta chains presented below share a single source sample, sequenced in a study of early T cells in non-severe SARS-CoV-2 infection. Via MiXCR, TCRdb re-called the 5' RACE reads, giving one row per CDR3 protein. The data hold more than 95,000 distinct CDR3 sequences, with approximately 17% observed a single time. The specimen was whole blood. The receptor set was obtained from an adult who was a healthcare worker with PCR-confirmed SARS-CoV-2 infection or an uninfected control (not recorded which).

This clonotype was detected ten times or more. The chain recombines TRBV28 with TRBJ1-6; D is unclear. The CDR3 is 13 residues long. With 9 bases removed from V and 7 bases from J, the gap between germline ends came to 13 bases. Looked up from germline, CDR1 is MDHEN and CDR2 is SYDVKM. CDR3 sequence (DNA): TGTGCCAGTCATAGAATGAGAAATTCACCCCTCCACTTT. Translating gives CASHRMRNSPLHF.

This clonotype has more than one count but fewer than ten. This chain links TRBV7-2 with TRBJ2-1, with D possibly being TRBD2 (6 bases). The CDR3 consists of 15 residues. Trimming stripped 5 bases from V and 3 bases from J, with 14 bases between. Germline CDR1 is SGHTA and CDR2 is FQGNSA. CDR3 amino acids: CASSLRGFNYNEQFF. CDR3 bases: TGTGCCAGCAGCCTACGGGGGTTCAACTACAATGAGCAGTTCTTC.

The chain recombines TRBV6-5 with TRBJ2-3, with TRBD2 matching over 13 bases. This CDR3 contains 16 residues. V gave up 4 bases and J gave up 3 bases; unmatched junction bases: 4. Germline lookup yields CDR1 MNHEY and CDR2 SVGAGI. CDR3 in DNA: TGTGCCAGCAGTTCCCTACTAGCGGGAGGGACAGATACGCAGTATTTT. It encodes CASSSLLAGGTDTQYF.

In its sample, this clonotype was seen a few times. V gene TRBV5-1 combines with J gene TRBJ2-2; no definite D call. Looked up from germline, CDR1 is SGHRS and CDR2 is YFSETQ. The CDR3 is 14 amino acids. Trimming took off 4 bases at V and 1 base at J, with 8 bases between the two ends. For the CDR3, the DNA is TGCGCCAGCAGCCAGACCGAGAACACCGGGGAGCTGTTTTTT. Translating gives CASSQTENTGELFF.

This clonotype was recorded many times. The CDR3 protein is CASSLDGRNQPQHF. CDR3 coding DNA: TGTGCCAGCAGCCTAGACGGGCGGAATCAGCCCCAGCATTTT. The chain combines TRBV7-6 with TRBJ1-5; D call uncertain. The CDR3 totals 14 residues. The V gene lost 5 bases and the J gene lost 4 bases, with 12 bases spanning the gap. From germline, CDR1 is SGHVS and CDR2 FNYEAQ. The whole variable domain, remainder taken from reference TRBV7-6 and TRBJ1-5, is GAGVSQSPRYKVTKRGQDVALRCDPISGHVSLYWYRQALGQGPEFLTYFNYEAQQDKSGLPNDRFSAERPEGSISTLTIQRTEQRDSAMYRCASSLDGRNQPQHFGDGTRLSIL.

This clonotype was observed a few times. V usage is TRBV6-2 or TRBV6-3 and J usage is TRBJ2-7; 8 bases are a match to TRBD1. The CDR3 is 14 amino acids. In germline, CDR1 is MNHEY, CDR2 SVGEGT. J was trimmed by 5 bases and V by 7 bases; bases with no gene match: 10. The CDR3 DNA is TGTGCCAGCACCCAGGGACAGGCAACTAACGAGCAGTACTTC. Protein sequence: CASTQGQATNEQYF.

This clonotype has only a few counts. The rearrangement links TRBV28 to TRBJ2-4, with 7 bases fitting TRBD2. The CDR3 sequence is 14 residues long. Germline values: CDR1 MDHEN, CDR2 SYDVKM. After removal of 3 bases from V and 6 bases from J, the junction contained 5 bases not matched to a gene. CDR3 protein: CASSFQRGVNIQYF. The CDR3 DNA reads TGTGCCAGCAGTTTTCAACGGGGGGTAAACATTCAGTACTTC.

This clonotype was observed a handful of times. This chain uses TRBV5-1 with TRBJ2-2, with D hard to call. V lost 1 base, J lost 7 bases, and 8 bases lay in between. The CDR3 contains 13 residues. Germline-derived CDR1 and CDR2 are SGHRS and YFSETQ. The CDR3 DNA is TGCGCCAGCAGCTTGCAGGTTGTCGGGGAGCTGTTTTTT. Residues: CASSLQVVGELFF.

V and J are TRBV11-2 and TRBJ1-2; 7 nucleotides align to TRBD1. V was clipped by 2 bases and J by 5 bases; unmatched bases: 11. The CDR3 length is 16 residues. Per the germline V gene, CDR1 is SGHAT and CDR2 is FQNNGV. CDR3 in DNA: TGTGCCAGCAGCTTAATCAGAGGGGGCCAGATTTATGGCTACACCTTC. Amino acids: CASSLIRGGQIYGYTF.

The rearrangement links TRBV7-2 to TRBJ1-2; D possibly corresponds to TRBD1 (5 bases). Trimming removed 6 bases at V and 0 bases at J, with 14 bases between. Germline V CDR1 and CDR2: SGHTA, FQGNSA. The CDR3 contains 15 residues. Here the CDR3 DNA reads TGTGCCAGCAGTTTCAGGAGGGGCCCTAACTATGGCTACACCTTC. Protein: CASSFRRGPNYGYTF.

This clonotype appeared many times. CDR3 nucleotide sequence: TGTGCCAGCAGCTCCGGGACTAGCGGGAGTACAGATACGCAGTATTTT. It yields the protein CASSSGTSGSTDTQYF. This chain uses TRBV7-9 with TRBJ2-3; TRBD2 matches at 14 bases. Germline V gives CDR1 SEHNR, CDR2 FQNEAQ (reference sequence). The CDR3 runs 16 residues. Trimming removed 4 bases from V and 3 bases from J; junction bases left unmatched: 3.

This clonotype was seen more than once but under ten times. The CDR3 region is CASSFARQAGNSPLHF. DNA for the CDR3: TGTGCCAGCAGCTTCGCGCGGCAGGCGGGGAATTCACCCCTCCACTTT. The rearrangement uses TRBV13 and TRBJ1-6; no definite D call. The V and J ends lost 3 bases and 7 bases respectively, with 16 bases between them. CDR3 size: 16 residues. Germline V gives CDR1 PRHDT, CDR2 FYEKMQ (reference sequence).

There are a few counts of this clonotype. V gene TRBV10-3 combines with J gene TRBJ2-7; D may be TRBD1 (7 bases). The CDR3 is 15 residues long. The germline CDR1 and CDR2 sequences are ENHRY and SYGVKD. Trimming removed 6 bases at V and 0 bases at J, with 15 bases between. The CDR3 coding sequence is TGTGCCATCAGCTTTCAGGGGGGAAGCTCCTACGAGCAGTACTTC. Protein: CAISFQGGSSYEQYF.

This chain joins TRBV12-5 and TRBJ1-1; TRBD1 matches 9 bases. The CDR3 is 18 amino acids. The V segment lost 5 bases and the J segment 6 bases; nucleotides outside the gene matches: 19. CDR1 LGHNT and CDR2 FRNRAP come from the germline V gene. CDR3 loop: CASGRPLRDRVIGPEAFF. In DNA form, the CDR3 reads TGTGCTAGTGGTCGACCCCTCCGGGACAGGGTAATCGGGCCTGAAGCTTTCTTT.

Of note for this clonotype: At one boundary the junction diverges from the germline segment, which might be a read error. This chain joins TRBV7-9 and TRBJ1-2, with TRBD1 matching over 8 bases. The CDR3 is 12 residues long. Germline V CDR1 and CDR2: SEHNR, FQNEAQ (reference sequence). CDR3: CASTQTQWTGPF. CDR3 DNA: TGTGCCAGCACCCAGACCCAATGGACAGGGCCCTTC.

The rearrangement uses TRBV7-9 and TRBJ2-3; 9 bases are shared with TRBD1. The germline V gene encodes CDR1 SEHNR and CDR2 FQNEAQ (reference sequence). Trimming at V came to 5 bases and at J to 0 bases, leaving 6 bases not matched to a gene. The CDR3 consists of 16 residues. CDR3 sequence reads: CASSGGTGSSTDTQYF. In DNA form, the CDR3 reads TGTGCCAGCAGCGGGGGGACAGGGTCGAGCACAGATACGCAGTATTTT.

This clonotype was seen a handful of times. This chain joins TRBV6-1 and TRBJ2-3; 11 bases match TRBD1. The CDR3 loop spans 14 amino acids. V shed 6 bases, J shed 5 bases, and the junction held 4 bases outside the gene matches. Germline loops: CDR1 MNHNS, CDR2 SASEGT. CDR3 DNA sequence: TGTGCCAGCAGAGGACAGGGGGCTAGAGATACGCAGTATTTT. Translation: CASRGQGARDTQYF.

This clonotype was found many times. The J gene is TRBJ1-2, the V gene TRBV5-1; no clear D. This CDR3 is built from 16 residues. Germline CDR1 is SGHRS and CDR2 is YFSETQ. V gave up 6 bases and J gave up 2 bases, with 20 bases separating them. CDR3 loop: CASIPNPGLLNYGYTF. The CDR3 region has the DNA TGCGCCAGCATCCCGAACCCGGGTTTACTAAACTATGGCTACACCTTC.

This chain uses TRBV12-3 or TRBV12-4 with TRBJ2-1; 7 nucleotides agree with TRBD2. The CDR3 has 13 residues. The V segment lost 9 bases and the J segment 5 bases; nucleotides outside the gene matches: 7. The CDR3 spells CASGWTRHNEQFF. The DNA for the CDR3 is TGTGCCAGTGGGTGGACTAGGCACAATGAGCAGTTCTTC.

This clonotype turned up a few times. The chain couples TRBV11-2 to TRBJ2-1, with TRBD2 as a possible D gene (6 bases). Germline CDR1 reads SGHAT; CDR2 reads FQNNGV. The CDR3 is 14 residues long. The germline V and J ends were trimmed by 2 bases and 5 bases, with 10 bases remaining between them. In DNA form, the CDR3 reads TGTGCCAGCAGCTTATCCGGCGGGAACAATGAGCAGTTCTTC. It is translated as CASSLSGGNNEQFF.

In its sample, this clonotype was seen a few times. The rearrangement links TRBV6-5 to TRBJ2-2, with D possibly being TRBD1 or TRBD2 (6 bases each). Trimming cost V 7 bases and J 4 bases, with 16 bases left between them. Per germline, CDR1 MNHEY and CDR2 SVGAGI. The CDR3 totals 15 residues. The DNA of the CDR3 is TGTGCCAGCACTAAATGGGGGGCCGGCACCGGGGAGCTGTTTTTT. This gives the protein CASTKWGAGTGELFF.

The sample holds a few counts of this clonotype. The chain uses TRBV6-2 or TRBV6-3 and TRBJ1-2; D is unresolved. This CDR3 comprises 15 residues. V was trimmed by 11 bases and J by 6 bases, leaving 25 bases between them. Germline V CDR1 and CDR2: MNHEY, SVGEGT. CDR3 protein: CAARGNFLSRNGYTF. In DNA form, the CDR3 reads TGTGCCGCCCGAGGAAACTTCCTCAGCAGGAATGGCTACACCTTC.

This chain links TRBV20-1 with TRBJ1-1; D call uncertain. Germline V lookup: CDR1 DFQATT, CDR2 SNEGSKA (reference sequence). CDR3 length: 11 residues. V was pared by 6 bases and J by 4 bases, with 9 bases between. The CDR3 DNA follows: TGCAGTGCCTGCTTACTCACTGAAGCTTTCTTT. It codes for CSACLLTEAFF.

About this clonotype itself: The CDR3 ends on some other residue instead of the conserved phenylalanine or tryptophan, so this is likely a read error. The chain has TRBV4-2 and TRBJ2-1, with D perhaps being TRBD1 or TRBD2 (5 bases each). Germline V gene sequence: CDR1 LGHNA, CDR2 YNFKEQ. V was pared by 0 bases and J by 7 bases, with 13 bases between. The CDR3 is 15 residues long. The CDR3 nucleotides read TGTGCCAGCAGCCAAGATACAGGAGCGGAAAATGAGCAGTTCATC. The encoded protein is CASSQDTGAENEQFI.

This clonotype has just a few counts. The chain carries TRBV27 and TRBJ1-1; D perhaps matches TRBD1 (6 bases). The CDR3 spans 16 residues. Trimming cost V 1 base and J 4 bases, with 16 bases left between them. Per the germline V gene, CDR1 is MNHEY and CDR2 is SMNVEV (reference sequence). For the CDR3, the DNA is TGTGCCAGCAGTTTATTCACAGGGAGTGCCGTCACTGAAGCTTTCTTT. Translating gives CASSLFTGSAVTEAFF.

This clonotype turned up a few times. This sequence joins TRBV12-5 and TRBJ2-3; no clear D gene. Germline V gene lookup returns CDR1 LGHNT and CDR2 FRNRAP. The CDR3 runs to 13 residues. V gave up 4 bases and J gave up 7 bases, with 12 bases separating them. CDR3 loop: CASGSTLINTQYF. CDR3 coding DNA: TGTGCTAGTGGTTCCACTCTAATTAATACGCAGTATTTT.

This clonotype appeared many times. This chain joins TRBV6-5 and TRBJ2-7; 10 positions agree with TRBD1. Looked up from germline, CDR1 is MNHEY and CDR2 is SVGAGI. V shed 5 bases and J 6 bases; nucleotides not matched to a gene: 10. The CDR3 runs 15 residues. CDR3 amino acids: CASSAVGTGAGEQYF. CDR3 nucleotides: TGTGCCAGCAGTGCCGTGGGGACAGGGGCCGGCGAGCAGTACTTC.

V usage is TRBV13 and J usage is TRBJ1-2; D ambiguous. Germline values: CDR1 PRHDT, CDR2 FYEKMQ (reference sequence). Trimming took off 3 bases at V and 2 bases at J, with 10 bases between the two ends. CDR3 length equals 14 residues. This chain's CDR3 is CASSLWLRNYGYTF. In DNA form, the CDR3 reads TGTGCCAGCAGCTTGTGGCTCAGAAACTATGGCTACACCTTC.

V usage is TRBV7-9 and J usage is TRBJ2-7, with 10 bases matching TRBD1. V dropped 10 bases and J dropped 1; count of bases not matched to a gene: 10. CDR1 is SEHNR and CDR2 is FQNEAQ in the germline V gene (reference sequence). There are 15 residues in the CDR3. The CDR3: CATRDRGTGSYEQYF. CDR3 coding DNA: TGTGCCACCCGGGACAGGGGTACCGGTTCCTACGAGCAGTACTTC.

The chain couples TRBV29-1 to TRBJ2-1; D not resolved. The CDR3 extends over 14 amino acids. Per germline, CDR1 SQVTM and CDR2 ANQGSEA. V gave up 5 bases and J gave up 5 bases, with 16 bases separating them. The CDR3 loop reads CSVHSQNTDNEQFF. CDR3 sequence (DNA): TGCAGCGTTCACTCACAGAACACCGACAATGAGCAGTTCTTC.

At least ten counts were recorded for this clonotype. The chain is built from TRBV6-5 and TRBJ1-4, with D tentatively TRBD1 (6 bases). Germline CDR1 reads MNHEY; CDR2 reads SVGAGI. V was trimmed by 4 bases and J by 8 bases, leaving 20 bases between them. The CDR3 is made up of 16 amino acids. CDR3 in DNA: TGTGCCAGCAGTTCCGCCTCACAGGGACGGAGGGAAAAACTGTTTTTT. Its protein is CASSSASQGRREKLFF.